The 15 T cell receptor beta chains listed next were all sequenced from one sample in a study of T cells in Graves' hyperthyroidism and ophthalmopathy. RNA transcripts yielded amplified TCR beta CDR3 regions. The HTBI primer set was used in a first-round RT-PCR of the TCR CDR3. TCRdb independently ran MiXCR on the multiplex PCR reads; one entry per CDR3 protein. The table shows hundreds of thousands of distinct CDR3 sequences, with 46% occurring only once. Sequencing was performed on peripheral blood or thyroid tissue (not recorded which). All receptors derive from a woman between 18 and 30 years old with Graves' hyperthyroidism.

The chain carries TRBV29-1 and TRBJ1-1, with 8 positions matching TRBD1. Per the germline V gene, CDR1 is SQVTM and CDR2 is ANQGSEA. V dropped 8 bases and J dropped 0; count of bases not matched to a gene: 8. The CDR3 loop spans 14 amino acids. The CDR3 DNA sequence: TGCAGCACTGGACAGGGCGGTATGAACACTGAAGCTTTCTTT. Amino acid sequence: CSTGQGGMNTEAFF.

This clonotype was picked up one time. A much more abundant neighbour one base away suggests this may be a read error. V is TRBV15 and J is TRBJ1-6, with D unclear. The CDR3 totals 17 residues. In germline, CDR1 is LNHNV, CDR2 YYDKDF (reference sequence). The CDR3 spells CATSRRTGSSYNPPLHF. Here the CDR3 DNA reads TGTGCCACCAGCCGCCGGACGGGGAGCTCCTATAATCCACCCCTCCACTTT.

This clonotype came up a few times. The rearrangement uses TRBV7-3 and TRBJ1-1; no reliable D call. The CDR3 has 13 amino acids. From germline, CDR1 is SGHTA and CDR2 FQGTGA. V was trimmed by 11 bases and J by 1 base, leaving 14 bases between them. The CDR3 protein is CACPTRENTEAFF. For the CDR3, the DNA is TGTGCCTGTCCTACCAGAGAGAACACTGAAGCTTTCTTT.

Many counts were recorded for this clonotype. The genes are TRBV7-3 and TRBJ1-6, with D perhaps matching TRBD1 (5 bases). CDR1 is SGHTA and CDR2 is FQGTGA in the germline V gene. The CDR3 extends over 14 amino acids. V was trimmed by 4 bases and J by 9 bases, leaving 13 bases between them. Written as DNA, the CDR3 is TGTGCCAGCAGCTGGGACGGTAGCTCTTCACCCCTCCACTTT. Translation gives CASSWDGSSSPLHF.

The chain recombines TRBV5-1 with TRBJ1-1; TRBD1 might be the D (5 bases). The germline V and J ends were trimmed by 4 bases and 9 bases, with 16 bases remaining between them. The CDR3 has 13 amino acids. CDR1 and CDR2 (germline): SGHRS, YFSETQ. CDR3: CASSQMIRAKAFF. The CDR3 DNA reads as TGCGCCAGCAGCCAGATGATCAGGGCGAAAGCTTTCTTT.

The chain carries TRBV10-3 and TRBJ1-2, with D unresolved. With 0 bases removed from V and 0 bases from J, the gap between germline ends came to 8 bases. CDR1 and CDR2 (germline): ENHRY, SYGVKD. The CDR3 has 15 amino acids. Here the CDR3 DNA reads TGTGCCATCAGTGAGTCTCACCCGGCTAACTATGGCTACACCTTC. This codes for CAISESHPANYGYTF.

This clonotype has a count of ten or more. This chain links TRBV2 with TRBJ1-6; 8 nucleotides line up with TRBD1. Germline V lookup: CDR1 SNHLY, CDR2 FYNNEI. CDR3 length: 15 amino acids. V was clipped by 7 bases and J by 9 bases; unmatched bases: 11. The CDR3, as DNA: TGTGCCAGCACCGAAGGGGACAGGCGTTTTTCACCCCTCCACTTT. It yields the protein CASTEGDRRFSPLHF.

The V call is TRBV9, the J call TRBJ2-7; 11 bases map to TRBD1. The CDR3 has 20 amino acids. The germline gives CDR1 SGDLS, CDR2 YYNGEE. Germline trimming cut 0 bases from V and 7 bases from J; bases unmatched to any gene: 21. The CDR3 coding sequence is TGTGCCAGCAGCGTAGGGATCGGGACAGGGGGTGGGCCCCACTATGGGGAGCAGTACTTC. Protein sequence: CASSVGIGTGGGPHYGEQYF.

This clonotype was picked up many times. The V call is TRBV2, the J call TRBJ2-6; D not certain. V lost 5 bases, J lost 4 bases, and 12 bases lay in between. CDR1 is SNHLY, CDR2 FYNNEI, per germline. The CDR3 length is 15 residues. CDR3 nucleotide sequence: TGTGCCAGCAGTCGTAGTCTGATCGGGGCCAACGTCCTGACTTTC. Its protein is CASSRSLIGANVLTF.

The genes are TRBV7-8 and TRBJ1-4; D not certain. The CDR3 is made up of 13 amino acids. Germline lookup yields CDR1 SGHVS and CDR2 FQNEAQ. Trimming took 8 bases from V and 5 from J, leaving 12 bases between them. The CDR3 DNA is TGTGCCAGCCGGTGGGGATCAAATGAAAAACTGTTTTTT. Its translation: CASRWGSNEKLFF.

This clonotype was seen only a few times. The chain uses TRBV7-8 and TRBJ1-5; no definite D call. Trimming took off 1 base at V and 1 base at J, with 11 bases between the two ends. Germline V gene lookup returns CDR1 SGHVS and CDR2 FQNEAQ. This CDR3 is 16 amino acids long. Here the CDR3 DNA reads TGTGCCAGCAGCTTAGGGGCAGGCGTCAGCAATCAGCCCCAGCATTTT. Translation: CASSLGAGVSNQPQHF.

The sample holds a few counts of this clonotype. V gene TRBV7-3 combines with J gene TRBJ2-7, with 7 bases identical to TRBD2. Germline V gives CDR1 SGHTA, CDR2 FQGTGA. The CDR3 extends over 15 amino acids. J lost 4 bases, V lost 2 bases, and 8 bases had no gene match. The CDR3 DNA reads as TGTGCCAGCAGCTTAGGGGCGGGAGTAAGATACGAGCAGTACTTC. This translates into CASSLGAGVRYEQYF.

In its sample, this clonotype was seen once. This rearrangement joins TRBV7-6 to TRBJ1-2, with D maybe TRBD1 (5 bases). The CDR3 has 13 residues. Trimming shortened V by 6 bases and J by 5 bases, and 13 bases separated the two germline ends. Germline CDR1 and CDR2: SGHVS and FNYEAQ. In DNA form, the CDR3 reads TGTGCCAGCAGTCCTCGGGGGGAGTATGGCTACACCTTC. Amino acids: CASSPRGEYGYTF. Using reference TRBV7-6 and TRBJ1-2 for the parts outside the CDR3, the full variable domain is GAGVSQSPRYKVTKRGQDVALRCDPISGHVSLYWYRQALGQGPEFLTYFNYEAQQDKSGLPNDRFSAERPEGSISTLTIQRTEQRDSAMYRCASSPRGEYGYTFGSGTRLTVV.

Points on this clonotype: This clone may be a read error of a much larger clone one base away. The CDR3 nucleotides are TGCAGCGCTGCCGGGACTTTCTATGGCTACACCTTC. Encoded protein: CSAAGTFYGYTF. The V call is TRBV29-1, the J call TRBJ1-2; TRBD1 is a possible D gene (5 bases). Germline V gives CDR1 SQVTM, CDR2 ANQGSEA. This CDR3 spans 12 amino acids. The V gene lost 7 bases and the J gene lost 4 bases, with 13 bases spanning the gap.

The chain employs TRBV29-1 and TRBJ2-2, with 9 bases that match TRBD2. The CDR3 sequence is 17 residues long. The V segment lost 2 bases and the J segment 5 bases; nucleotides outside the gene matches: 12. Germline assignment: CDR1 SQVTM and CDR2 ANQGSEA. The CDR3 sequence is CSVEQPGRGRVTGELFF. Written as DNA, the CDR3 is TGCAGCGTTGAACAACCTGGGCGCGGGAGGGTTACCGGGGAGCTGTTTTTT.